The clone carrying this T cell receptor (beta chain) was seen repeatedly, ten times or more. Its antigen is not identified. The data derive from a study of T-cell memory formation after mild COVID-19. Study outcomes and limitations: The pre-infection memory compartment contained some responding clones, suggesting cross-reactive memory joined.

TCRdb re-called the 5' RACE reads through MiXCR, storing one row per CDR3 protein. The sample shows roughly 250,000 distinct CDR3 sequences, roughly a sixth of them seen only once. The CDR3 runs to 19 residues. The germline gives CDR1 LNHNV, CDR2 YYDKDF (reference sequence). V gave up 1 base and J gave up 2 bases; unmatched junction bases: 11. The TCR sequence derives from a man younger than 30 who had mild COVID-19 (a few samples of this study predate the infection). Cell type and time point are not known. The sequenced sample consisted of PBMCs or a T cell subset sorted from them (not recorded which). The chain links TRBV15 to TRBJ2-3; 11 bases map to TRBD1. In DNA, the CDR3 is TGTGCCACCAGCAGAGTGGTTGGACAGGGGGCAGTATCCACAGATACGCAGTATTTT. Translated, it gives CATSRVVGQGAVSTDTQYF.